This TCR beta chain was obtained from a study of blood T cells in healthy people across ages. Whole-study findings and limits: Fewer expanded clones and more diversity marked long-lived versus aged donors. Older age coincided with a roughly linear decline in TCR beta diversity per million T cells.

Sample-barcoded 5' priming and a J-beta primer mix drove a second PCR of roughly 6 to 12 cycles. TCRdb passed the 5' RACE reads through MiXCR, listing each CDR3 protein once. The sample lists about 800,000 distinct CDR3 sequences; over 45% were seen once. With respect to this clonotype: Its antigen is still unknown.

Deletions cut 2 bases from V and 4 bases from J, with 12 bases between. The CDR3 is 14 residues long. Per the germline V gene, CDR1 is MNHEY and CDR2 is SVGEGT. Healthy Caucasians from Russia aged about 6 to 90 served as donors. Specimen: blood. The V and J genes are TRBV6-2 or TRBV6-3 and TRBJ2-7; D gene uncertain. The receptor comes from a man aged 30-40 years in good health. CDR3 in DNA: TGTGCCAGCAGTTACAACTCCCCGAGGTACGAGCAGTACTTC. Translation gives CASSYNSPRYEQYF.